This T cell receptor (beta chain) emerged from a study of blood T cell repertoires in COVID-19. Turning to the study itself: Whether acute or convalescent, the COVID-19 samples came from the United States, Italy and Spain. T cells, B-cell-depleted T cells, or PBMCs supplied cDNA or gDNA.

This CDR3 spans 15 amino acids. The germline V gene encodes CDR1 SNHLY and CDR2 FYNNEI. Trimming removed 8 bases from V and 5 bases from J; junction bases left unmatched: 11. In the original analysis: Counts of nucleated cells, estimated from reference gene primer amplification, were obtained. Measured with immunoSEQ multiplex PCR; TCRdb has only the in-frame clones, and not every one. The DNA gave D and trimming, while V, J and clone size come from that table. The sample consists of more than 95,000 clones, 88% of them appearing once. This chain connects TRBV2 to TRBJ2-5; 10 bases agree with TRBD2. The origin of this receptor is a human donor in a cohort sampled during active COVID-19. Sequenced material: peripheral blood. The CDR3 DNA is TGTGCCAGCCGCATGGAAGCGGGGGGGTACGAGACCCAGTACTTC. It codes for CASRMEAGGYETQYF.